This TCR beta chain was identified during a study of cytomegalovirus exposure and HLA in healthy donors. Study at large: As an earlier analysis found, some 180 million T cells yielded about 120 million unique TCR beta sequences.

General observations from the study: Donors were assumed by presence/absence analyses to have roughly uniform sequencing depth. Researchers had no immune exposure information except CMV serostatus available.

13 Jbeta primers and 60 Vbeta primers were used for the PCR. The method was immunoSEQ multiplex PCR; TCRdb's version includes in-frame clones alone and lacks a portion of them. Its listing shows roughly 140,000 clones. CDR3 length: 15 amino acids. The germline V gene has CDR1 SGHTA and CDR2 FQGTGA. Trimming took off 1 base at V and 4 bases at J, with 13 bases between the two ends. Points on this clone: Its antigen is undetermined.

The sequencing sample was made of PBMCs. This TCR was sampled from a male donor in good health and CMV-seronegative. V and J are TRBV7-3 and TRBJ1-1; tentatively, D is TRBD1 (6 bases). In DNA form, the CDR3 reads TGTGCCAGCAGCTTAAATGGGGGGGCGACCACTGAAGCTTTCTTT. This sequence encodes CASSLNGGATTEAFF.